Sequencing of this T cell receptor (beta chain) was carried out in a study of T cell responses to AZD1222 COVID-19 vaccine. This CDR3 is 16 amino acids long. V lost 5 bases to trimming and J lost 5 bases; unmatched junction nucleotides: 12. The germline CDR1 and CDR2 sequences are SGHTA and FQGNSA. The data were produced by immunoSEQ multiplex PCR, yet TCRdb's version contains in-frame clones alone and is incomplete. The sample holds around 99,000 clones, more than 75% seen once. This TCR derives from an adult who received the AZD1222 COVID-19 vaccine. The chain combines TRBV7-2 with TRBJ2-3, with 8 bases identical to TRBD2. The specimen comprised peripheral blood, sampled 28 days after the second AZD1222 dose. Written as DNA, the CDR3 is TGTGCCAGCAGCCTTAGGCGATCGCGGGAGGAAGATACGCAGTATTTT. This codes for CASSLRRSREEDTQYF.